This TCR beta chain comes out of a study of identical twins. Germline CDR1 is LNHDA and CDR2 is SQIVND (reference sequence). The CDR3 runs to 15 residues. Losses at the gene ends were 5 bases for V and 0 bases for J; bases not matched to a gene: 7. Template switching introduced a universal primer site, and the cDNA bore unique molecular identifiers. TCRdb re-called the 5' RACE reads with MiXCR, one entry per CDR3 protein. The table has around 680,000 distinct CDR3 sequences, over 8.5% seen once; the top ten hold 0.75% to 1%. This clonotype has just a few counts. The same sample was also studied in work on yellow fever vaccine responses in identical twins.

The origin of this receptor is a woman between 18 and 30 years old in good health. Sequenced: PBMCs. J is TRBJ2-7 and V is TRBV19; 7 nucleotides line up with TRBD1. This CDR3 reads CASSPTGPHSYEQYF. The DNA of the CDR3 is TGTGCCAGTAGTCCGACAGGGCCCCACTCCTACGAGCAGTACTTC.